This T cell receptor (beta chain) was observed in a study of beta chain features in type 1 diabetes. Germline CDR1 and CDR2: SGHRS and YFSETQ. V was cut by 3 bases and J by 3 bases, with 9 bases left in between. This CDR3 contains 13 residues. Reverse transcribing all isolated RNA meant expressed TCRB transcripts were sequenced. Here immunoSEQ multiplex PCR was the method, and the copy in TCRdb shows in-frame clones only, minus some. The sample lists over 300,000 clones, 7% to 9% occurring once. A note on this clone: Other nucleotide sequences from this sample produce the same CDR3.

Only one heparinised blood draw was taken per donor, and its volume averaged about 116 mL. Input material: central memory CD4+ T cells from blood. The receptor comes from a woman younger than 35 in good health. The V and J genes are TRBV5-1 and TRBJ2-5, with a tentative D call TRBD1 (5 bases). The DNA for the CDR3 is TGCGCCAGCAGCTATGACAGAGAAGAGACCCAGTACTTC. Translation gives CASSYDREETQYF.